The rows below give T cell receptor beta chains drawn from one sample of a study of beta chain features in type 1 diabetes. TCRdb's table, derived via immunoSEQ multiplex PCR, lists solely in-frame clones and lacks some. The table shows about 53,000 clones, with about 60% occurring only once. The sequencing sample was made of stem cell memory CD4+ T cells from blood. The receptors originated from a woman aged 30 to 39 with type 1 diabetes. CDR3s include the opening cysteine and the closing phenylalanine or tryptophan. The D gene is left open where the match is weak. Expanded clones are given a class, and other clones once, few, many or no size at all.

v_call	clone_size	j_call	d_call	cdr3_length	cdr3_nt	cdr3_aa
TRBV7-2	NA	TRBJ2-7	NA	13	TGTGCCAGCAGCGCCTCCCCCCGGGGGGAGCAGTACTTC	CASSASPRGEQYF
TRBV27	NA	TRBJ1-2	NA	13	TGTGCCAGCAGTTTATCCCAGGCGTATGGCTACACCTTC	CASSLSQAYGYTF
TRBV7-3	few	TRBJ2-1	NA	15	TGTGCCAGCAGCTCCGACTCAAGCTCCTACAATGAGCAGTTCTTC	CASSSDSSSYNEQFF
TRBV25-1	NA	TRBJ1-5	TRBD1	15	TGTGCCAGCAGTGAAGGCCGACAGGGGTTACAGCCCCAGCATTTT	CASSEGRQGLQPQHF
TRBV7-3	NA	TRBJ1-1	NA	17	TGTGCCAGCAGCTTAATGGGCTCTGGGGGCGGGGGCACTGAAGCTTTCTTT	CASSLMGSGGGGTEAFF
TRBV7-9	NA	TRBJ2-1	NA	16	TGTGCCAGCAGCTTTGGGCGGGGACTCTCCTACAATGAGCAGTTCTTC	CASSFGRGLSYNEQFF
TRBV15	few	TRBJ1-4	TRBD1	14	TGTGCCACCAGCACCAGGACAGGGGGAGAAAAACTGTTTTTT	CATSTRTGGEKLFF
TRBV28	NA	TRBJ2-1	TRBD1	16	TGTGCCAGCAGTTCCCCGGGACAGGGATTGAGGAATGAGCAGTTCTTC	CASSSPGQGLRNEQFF
TRBV6-5	NA	TRBJ1-5	NA	15	TGTGCCAGCAGTTACTCGGTCCCGGTGGATCAGCCCCAGCATTTT	CASSYSVPVDQPQHF
TRBV23-1	NA	TRBJ1-6	NA	16	TGCGCCAGCAATTCAGGGGAGGGAGGTTCTCACTCACCCCTCCACTTT	CASNSGEGGSHSPLHF
TRBV5-1	NA	TRBJ2-3	TRBD2	16	TGCGCCAGCAGCTTGGGGACTAGCTTATTCACAGATACGCAGTATTTT	CASSLGTSLFTDTQYF
TRBV5-6	NA	TRBJ1-1	NA	12	TGTGCCAGCAGCCCTGAGGAGGGTGAAGCTTTCTTT	CASSPEEGEAFF
TRBV7-3	once	TRBJ2-1	TRBD2	13	TGTGCCAGCGGGACTAGCGGGCTCGATGAGCAGTTCTTC	CASGTSGLDEQFF
TRBV7-2	NA	TRBJ1-2	TRBD1	14	TGTGCCAGCAGCTTGACAGGGGCGGGGTATGGCTACACCTTC	CASSLTGAGYGYTF
TRBV5-1	few	TRBJ1-1	TRBD1	19	TGCGCCAGCAGCTCTATACAGGGGGAGAGAATTCCCGGTGGGACTGAAGCTTTCTTT	CASSSIQGERIPGGTEAFF
TRBV6-1	NA	TRBJ1-2	TRBD1	13	TGTGCCAGCAGAATAACAGGGGTCCATGGCTACACCTTC	CASRITGVHGYTF
TRBV7-9	NA	TRBJ2-7	NA	15	TGTGCCAGCAGCTCCCTCCTCACAGGGATATACGAGCAGTACTTC	CASSSLLTGIYEQYF
TRBV29-1	NA	TRBJ1-4	NA	13	TGCAGCGTTGAAACGGGGGGTAATGAAAAACTGTTTTTT	CSVETGGNEKLFF
TRBV4-1	NA	TRBJ2-7	TRBD1	15	TGCGCCAGCAGCCAAACAGGGGGCGCGTCCTACGAGCAGTACTTC	CASSQTGGASYEQYF
TRBV7-2	NA	TRBJ1-5	NA	13	TGTGCCAGCAGCTTCTCAGAGAGGCAGCCCCAGCATTTT	CASSFSERQPQHF
TRBV9	NA	TRBJ2-1	TRBD2	18	TGTGCCAGCAGCCCATATTCCCTAGCGGGAAAATGGGGTGGGGAGCAGTTCTTC	CASSPYSLAGKWGGEQFF
TRBV18	NA	TRBJ1-5	NA	18	TGTGCCAGCTCACCAAAACCAGGGTATACCTTGGACAATCAGCCCCAGCATTTT	CASSPKPGYTLDNQPQHF
TRBV7-2	NA	TRBJ1-4	NA	16	TGTGCCAGCAGCTTAAGATCAGGGGCAACTAATGAAAAACTGTTTTTT	CASSLRSGATNEKLFF
TRBV30	NA	TRBJ1-1	TRBD1	13	TGTGCCTGGAAAAGGGACAGGAACACTGAAGCTTTCTTT	CAWKRDRNTEAFF
TRBV9	NA	TRBJ2-2	NA	16	TGTGCCAGCAGCGTAGGAGCAGGGTGGAACACCGGGGAGCTGTTTTTT	CASSVGAGWNTGELFF
TRBV6-5	NA	TRBJ1-3	NA	15	TGTGCCAGCAGTTACTCTGGGGCCTCTGGAAACACCATATATTTT	CASSYSGASGNTIYF
TRBV18	few	TRBJ2-3	TRBD1	14	TGTGCCAGCTCACCACCGACAGGGACAGATACGCAGTATTTT	CASSPPTGTDTQYF
TRBV5-6	NA	TRBJ2-5	NA	14	TGTGCCAGCAGCTTGGGAGGGGTCAGGGGGACCCAGTACTTC	CASSLGGVRGTQYF
TRBV27	once	TRBJ2-1	NA	15	TGTGCCAGCAGTAGCCCTCCCCGCGGGATAGGTGAGCAGTTCTTC	CASSSPPRGIGEQFF
TRBV7-2	few	TRBJ2-7	NA	17	TGTGCCAGCAGCTTACGATATCTGTTTGGGCAGTACTACGAGCAGTACTTC	CASSLRYLFGQYYEQYF
TRBV7-3	NA	TRBJ2-7	NA	15	TGTGCCAGCAGCTTAGGCCCAGGGGTTTCCTACGAGCAGTACTTC	CASSLGPGVSYEQYF
TRBV7-2	few	TRBJ2-1	NA	15	TGTGCCAGCAGCCCGGGACTGACACCCTACAATGAGCAGTTCTTC	CASSPGLTPYNEQFF
TRBV30	few	TRBJ1-2	NA	13	TGTGCCTGGAACCGGGACACCGCAAATGGCTACACCTTC	CAWNRDTANGYTF
TRBV28	NA	TRBJ1-5	NA	17	TGTGCCAGCAGTTTATTCGTGTCTGCCGAGGGCAATCAGCCCCAGCATTTT	CASSLFVSAEGNQPQHF
TRBV28	NA	TRBJ2-3	NA	11	TGTGCCAGCAGGAGTCAGAGGACGCAGTATTTT	CASRSQRTQYF
TRBV28	NA	TRBJ1-1	TRBD1	12	TGTGCCAGCCGGACAGGGGACGTTGAAGCTTTCTTT	CASRTGDVEAFF
TRBV14	few	TRBJ2-3	NA	15	TGTGCCAGCAGCCAAGCAGTGACTAGCACAGATACGCAGTATTTT	CASSQAVTSTDTQYF
TRBV28	NA	TRBJ2-1	NA	15	TGTGCCAGCAGTGCCCGGGACATAGGAGTTAGTGAGCAGTTCTTC	CASSARDIGVSEQFF
TRBV7-9	NA	TRBJ2-4	TRBD2	18	TGTGCCAGCACCTCAGGACTAGCGGGAGGGGTAGCCAAAAACATTCAGTACTTC	CASTSGLAGGVAKNIQYF
TRBV6-1	NA	TRBJ2-3	TRBD2	15	TGTGCCAGCAGCTCGCTAGCGGGGATCACAGATACGCAGTATTTT	CASSSLAGITDTQYF
TRBV6-6	NA	TRBJ2-1	TRBD1	12	TGTGCCAGCAGTAAGACAGGGGTTGAGCAGTTCTTC	CASSKTGVEQFF
TRBV5-1	NA	TRBJ2-7	NA	15	TGCGCCAGCAGCCTGGGAGGGGGGGCCTCCTACGAGCAGTACTTC	CASSLGGGASYEQYF
TRBV28	few	TRBJ1-2	NA	14	TGTGCCAGCAGCCGGGACAACTCTAACTATGGCTACACCTTC	CASSRDNSNYGYTF
TRBV5-4	NA	TRBJ2-3	TRBD1	13	TGTGCCAGCAGACGACAGGGATCAGATACGCAGTATTTT	CASRRQGSDTQYF
TRBV4-1	NA	TRBJ2-3	TRBD2	20	TGCGCCAGCAGCCAAGATGATAGAAATGGACTAGCGGGAGGGCCAGATACGCAGTATTTT	CASSQDDRNGLAGGPDTQYF
TRBV2	few	TRBJ1-2	NA	16	TGTGCCAGCACTAATAAGTTGGGGGGTGTCAACTATGGCTACACCTTC	CASTNKLGGVNYGYTF
TRBV9	NA	TRBJ1-1	TRBD1	14	TGTGCCAGCAGCCGGACAGGGGGCAACACTGAAGCTTTCTTT	CASSRTGGNTEAFF